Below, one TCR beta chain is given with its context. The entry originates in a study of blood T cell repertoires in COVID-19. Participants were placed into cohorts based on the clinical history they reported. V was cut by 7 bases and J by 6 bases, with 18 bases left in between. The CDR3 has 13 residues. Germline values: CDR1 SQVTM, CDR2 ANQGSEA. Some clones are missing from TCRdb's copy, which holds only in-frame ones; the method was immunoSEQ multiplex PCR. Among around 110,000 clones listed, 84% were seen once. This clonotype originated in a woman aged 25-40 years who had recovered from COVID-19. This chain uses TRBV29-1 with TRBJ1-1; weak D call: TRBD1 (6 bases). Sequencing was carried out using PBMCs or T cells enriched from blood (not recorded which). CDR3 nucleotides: TGCAGCGGGCGACAGGCGGGCATCTCTGAAGCTTTCTTT. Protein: CSGRQAGISEAFF.